Following are 10 T cell receptor beta chains from one sample sequenced in a study of Graves' ophthalmopathy and Graves' hyperthyroidism. CDR3 regions of TCR beta were amplified from RNA transcripts. HTBI primers were employed in first-round RT-PCR, then a second-round multiplex PCR followed. TCRdb redid the calling of the multiplex PCR reads with MiXCR, one entry per CDR3 protein. The data hold about 740,000 distinct CDR3 sequences, with approximately 40% observed a single time. Sequenced material: peripheral blood. These receptor sequences come from an adult man with Graves' ophthalmopathy.

The gene calls are TRBV10-1 and TRBJ2-7; D perhaps matches TRBD2 (6 bases). Germline-derived CDR1 and CDR2 are WNHNN and SYGVQD (reference sequence). Trimming left V 8 bases short and J 2 bases short, with 16 bases between. The CDR3 consists of 14 residues. The CDR3 DNA sequence: TGCGCCAGCCGGGGGACTTGGGTACCCTACGAGCAGTACTTC. Residues: CASRGTWVPYEQYF.

This clonotype showed up many times. The chain is built from TRBV29-1 and TRBJ1-2, with TRBD1 as a possible D gene (5 bases). Germline loops: CDR1 SQVTM, CDR2 ANQGSEA. V lost 3 bases to trimming and J lost 4 bases, with 24 bases between them. The CDR3 contains 17 residues. CDR3 residues: CSVDTSRLQTRVYGYTF. The CDR3 region has the DNA TGCAGCGTTGACACTAGTAGGTTACAGACCAGGGTCTATGGCTACACCTTC.

This clonotype has only a few counts. The V call is TRBV25-1, the J call TRBJ1-6; TRBD1 matches 10 bases. The CDR3 covers 19 residues. The V segment lost 5 bases and the J segment 3 bases; nucleotides outside the gene matches: 13. Germline CDR1 is MGHDK and CDR2 is SYGVNS. The CDR3 region has the DNA TGTGCCAGCAGTACCGACAATGGACAGGGGGTTTACTATAATTCACCCCTCCACTTT. Amino acid sequence: CASSTDNGQGVYYNSPLHF.

This clonotype came up many times. This chain uses TRBV29-1 with TRBJ2-7, with D maybe TRBD2 (6 bases). The germline CDR1 and CDR2 sequences are SQVTM and ANQGSEA. This CDR3 contains 15 residues. Trimming stripped 1 base from V and 5 bases from J, with 18 bases between. The CDR3 loop is CSVEGSGGRSNEQYF. The CDR3 DNA reads TGCAGCGTTGAAGGATCTGGGGGGAGGTCGAACGAGCAGTACTTC.

The chain is built from TRBV9 and TRBJ1-3, with D possibly TRBD1 on 5 matching bases. The germline V gene encodes CDR1 SGDLS and CDR2 YYNGEE. The CDR3 sequence is 15 residues long. The V and J ends lost 3 bases and 6 bases respectively, with 16 bases between them. Here the CDR3 reads CASSEGHSAVNTIYF. CDR3 bases: TGTGCCAGCAGCGAAGGACACTCAGCTGTAAACACCATATATTTT.

CDR3 bases: TGTGCCAGCAGCTCCCGGACTAGTGTAGAGACCCAGTACTTC. Translating gives CASSSRTSVETQYF. The chain combines TRBV7-2 with TRBJ2-5; 7 bases agree with TRBD2. Germline CDR1 is SGHTA and CDR2 is FQGNSA. V trimming: 4 bases; J trimming: 4 bases; junction bases outside the gene matches: 6. This CDR3 spans 14 amino acids.

This clonotype has only a few counts. This rearrangement joins TRBV11-3 to TRBJ1-1; TRBD1 is a possible D gene (5 bases). Per the germline V gene, CDR1 is SGHNT and CDR2 is YENEEA. Trimming took off 8 bases at V and 4 bases at J, with 14 bases between the two ends. The length of the CDR3 is 13 residues. For the CDR3, the DNA is TGTGCCAGCTCAGCGGGGGGGACCACTGAAGCTTTCTTT. Translating it yields CASSAGGTTEAFF.

J is TRBJ2-7 and V is TRBV12-3 or TRBV12-4, with TRBD2 as a possible D gene (5 bases). This CDR3 has 15 amino acids. V dropped 6 bases and J dropped 7 bases, with 22 bases sitting between them. CDR3 sequence (DNA): TGTGCCAGCAGCCAAGATGGGCGCGGCCGGAGGGAGCAGTACTTC. Protein sequence: CASSQDGRGRREQYF.

The V call is TRBV7-8, the J call TRBJ2-7, with 9 bases that match TRBD2. Per the germline V gene, CDR1 is SGHVS and CDR2 is FQNEAQ. The CDR3 length is 14 residues. Trimming cost V 0 bases and J 9 bases; bases outside gene matches: 6. CDR3 DNA: TGTGCCAGCAGCTTAGCGGCGGGGGGGGGCGGGCAGTACTTC. It is translated as CASSLAAGGGGQYF.

The chain is built from TRBV28 and TRBJ1-2; possible D gene TRBD1, 6 bases. V was cut by 8 bases and J by 8 bases, with 18 bases left in between. Germline CDR1 is MDHEN and CDR2 is SYDVKM. CDR3 length: 13 amino acids. The DNA for the CDR3 is TGTGCCAGCGTTGAAGGGCAGGGGAACGGCTACACCTTC. This gives the protein CASVEGQGNGYTF.